What follows describes a single TCR beta chain. No antigen is known for it. Study processing details: Filtering of immunoSEQ junctional sequences could not match full-length read filtering. Repertoires were generated with immunoSEQ multiplex PCR, while TCRdb's copy carries only in-frame clones and drops some. D and trimming were read from the DNA, whereas the V and J calls and clone size are those reported in that table. The table lists some 2,100,000 clones, approximately 94% of them singletons. All donors were healthy HIV-negative adults lacking recent acute infections or vaccinations. CD45RA-negative memory and CD45RA+ naive subsets were split from the CD4+ cells. This specimen comes from a study of shared clonotypes between healthy human individuals. Study results and caveats: Although depth was large, rarefaction showed that sequencing of the sorted subsets was incomplete.

CDR1 and CDR2 from the germline V gene are MDHEN and SYDVKM. CDR3 length equals 14 residues. V was clipped by 5 bases and J by 4 bases, with 12 bases between them. The gene calls are TRBV28 and TRBJ1-3; D unclear. The TCR was taken from a young man in good health. The sequencing sample was made of naive CD4+ T cells sorted from blood. Subset: CD45RA+ positively selected. CDR3 coding DNA: TGTGCCAGCAGTCACCCCCAGGCCGGAAACACCATATATTTT. Translation gives CASSHPQAGNTIYF.